These 9 T cell receptor beta chains were all obtained from the same sample, sequenced in a study of blood T cell repertoires in COVID-19. Assay used: immunoSEQ multiplex PCR; TCRdb lists only in-frame clones, some missing. Of hundreds of thousands of clones listed, around 89% are singletons. Sequencing was done on a sample of PBMCs or T cells enriched from blood (not recorded which). The receptors here all came from a woman aged 40 to 50 with acute COVID-19.

The rearrangement uses TRBV6-6 and TRBJ1-6; D not resolved. V was clipped by 5 bases and J by 10 bases, with 21 bases between them. CDR1 is MNHNY, CDR2 SVGAGI, per germline (reference sequence). CDR3 length equals 16 residues. CDR3 region: CASSTQFGQSGSPLHF. CDR3 sequence (DNA): TGTGCCAGCAGTACGCAATTCGGCCAGAGCGGATCACCCCTCCACTTT.

The chain joins TRBV12-3 or TRBV12-4 to TRBJ1-5; a weak D match, TRBD1 (6 bases). The V and J ends lost 3 bases and 11 bases respectively, with 14 bases between them. The CDR3 extends over 13 amino acids. CDR3 nucleotide sequence: TGTGCCAGCAGTTTGGACAGATTAGACACCCAGCATTTT. Its translation: CASSLDRLDTQHF.

The V call is TRBV7-9, the J call TRBJ2-1, with 9 bases identical to TRBD1. This CDR3 spans 15 amino acids. Germline CDR1 reads SEHNR; CDR2 reads FQNEAQ (reference sequence). The junction had 7 bases not matched to a gene; V was cut back by 5 bases and J by 5 bases. CDR3 amino acids: CASSQGQGEDNEQFF. In DNA form, the CDR3 reads TGTGCCAGCAGCCAGGGACAGGGAGAGGACAATGAGCAGTTCTTC.

This chain joins TRBV10-2 and TRBJ2-1; D gene uncertain. V lost 7 bases to trimming and J lost 9 bases, with 19 bases between them. The CDR3 contains 14 residues. Germline CDR1 WSHSY, CDR2 SAAADI. CDR3 DNA: TGCGCCAGCACCCTCGGCGAACAGATGCTTGAGCAGTTCTTC. This encodes CASTLGEQMLEQFF.

This clone was found a few times. This chain joins TRBV3-1 (or the pseudogene TRBV3-2) and TRBJ1-2, with D perhaps TRBD1 (6 bases). Trimming removed 8 bases at V and 5 bases at J, with 12 bases between. Germline CDR1 and CDR2: LGHDT and YNNKEL (reference sequence). The CDR3 is made up of 12 amino acids. CDR3 residues: CASGRGQYGYTF. The CDR3, as DNA: TGTGCCAGCGGCCGGGGGCAATATGGCTACACCTTC.

The J gene is TRBJ2-1, the V gene TRBV29-1, with 10 bases aligning to TRBD2. V lost 3 bases to trimming and J lost 10 bases; unmatched junction nucleotides: 9. Germline-derived CDR1 and CDR2 are SQVTM and ANQGSEA. The CDR3 extends over 14 amino acids. This CDR3 reads CSVEPSGSPGEQFF. The DNA of the CDR3 is TGCAGCGTTGAGCCTAGCGGGAGTCCAGGGGAGCAGTTCTTC.

The CDR3 sequence is CASGQGGNEQFF. CDR3 DNA: TGTGCCAGCGGACAGGGAGGCAATGAGCAGTTCTTC. The chain has TRBV25-1 and TRBJ2-1; the match to TRBD1 covers 8 bases. This CDR3 contains 12 residues. Germline CDR1 is MGHDK and CDR2 is SYGVNS. Germline trimming cut 8 bases from V and 6 bases from J; bases unmatched to any gene: 3. Full variable domain (remainder filled in from reference TRBV25-1 and TRBJ2-1): EADIYQTPRYLVIGTGKKITLECSQTMGHDKMYWYQQDPGMELHLIHYSYGVNSTEKGDLSSESTVSRIRTEHFPLTLESARPSHTSQYLCASGQGGNEQFFGPGTRLTVL.

This sequence joins TRBV20-1 and TRBJ2-7; unclear D gene. This CDR3 comprises 15 residues. Germline CDR1 reads DFQATT; CDR2 reads SNEGSKA (reference sequence). Trimming left V 3 bases short and J 4 bases short, with 19 bases between. CDR3 DNA: TGCAGTGCTAGTGGGCAGCTCCGAGGTTTGTACGAGCAGTACTTC. This translates into CSASGQLRGLYEQYF.

This CDR3 is CASGYRDRGREKLFF. For the CDR3, the DNA is TGTGCCAGTGGATACCGGGACAGGGGAAGAGAAAAACTGTTTTTT. V usage is TRBV19 and J usage is TRBJ1-4; the match to TRBD1 covers 10 bases. Trimming took 8 bases from V and 8 from J; bases not matched to a gene: 11. There are 15 residues in the CDR3. Germline V gives CDR1 LNHDA, CDR2 SQIVND (reference sequence).